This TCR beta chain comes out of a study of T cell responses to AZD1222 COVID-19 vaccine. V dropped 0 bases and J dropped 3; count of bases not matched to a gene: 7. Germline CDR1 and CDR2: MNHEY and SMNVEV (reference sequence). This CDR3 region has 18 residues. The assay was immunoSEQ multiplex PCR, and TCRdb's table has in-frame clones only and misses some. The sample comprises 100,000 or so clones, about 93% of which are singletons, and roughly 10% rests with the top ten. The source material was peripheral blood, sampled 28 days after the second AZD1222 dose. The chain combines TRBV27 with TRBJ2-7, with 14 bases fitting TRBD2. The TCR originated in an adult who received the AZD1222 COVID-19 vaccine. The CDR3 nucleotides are TGTGCCAGCAGTTTATCCGGGACTAGCGGGGGATCCTACTACGAGCAGTACTTC. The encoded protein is CASSLSGTSGGSYYEQYF.